Presented here are 8 T cell receptor beta chains from one specimen sequenced in a study of HIV-infected patients and healthy controls. Reverse transcription used roughly 480 ng RNA and constant-region primers for alpha and beta. Alpha and beta chain libraries were made separately by chain-specific third strand synthesis with multiplexing indices. TCRdb reprocessed the 5' RACE reads with MiXCR, giving one entry per CDR3 protein. The sample lists fewer than 20,000 distinct CDR3 sequences; more than 7.5% were seen once. Antiretroviral therapy had run roughly three months, about 14 weeks, before follow-up blood collection. No cell fractionation was done, so the repertoire covers all unsorted peripheral blood T cells. The starting material was blood, obtained during antiretroviral therapy. These receptors were collected from an adult with HIV infection.

The sample holds many counts of this clonotype. The V gene is TRBV5-1, the J gene TRBJ2-3, with TRBD2 matching 10 bases. Unmatched junction bases numbered 6, after V lost 3 bases and J lost 5 bases. The CDR3 consists of 15 residues. Germline values: CDR1 SGHRS, CDR2 YFSETQ. CDR3 protein: CASSSLAGDQDTQYF. CDR3 DNA sequence: TGCGCCAGCAGCTCCCTAGCGGGAGATCAAGATACGCAGTATTTT.

This clonotype was counted many times. J is TRBJ1-2 and V is TRBV12-3 or TRBV12-4; D perhaps matches TRBD1 (6 bases). V lost 10 bases and J 7 bases, leaving 19 bases between the germline ends. The CDR3 extends over 13 amino acids. CDR3 sequence (DNA): TGTGCCACCCTCGGGGGCAGGGGAAGTGGCTACACCTTC. It is translated as CATLGGRGSGYTF.

The table lists this clonotype with many counts. This chain links TRBV6-5 with TRBJ2-3; D gene ambiguous. The CDR3 runs 13 residues. The germline V gene encodes CDR1 MNHEY and CDR2 SVGAGI. Trimming removed 2 bases from V and 3 bases from J, with 6 bases in between. CDR3 protein: CASSYRVTDTQYF. In DNA, the CDR3 is TGTGCCAGCAGTTACAGGGTTACAGATACGCAGTATTTT.

This clonotype was seen many times. CDR3 amino acids: CASSPKPTGDGGEGSYNEQFF. The CDR3 nucleotides are TGCGCCAGCAGCCCGAAGCCGACAGGGGACGGCGGGGAAGGGTCCTACAATGAGCAGTTCTTC. This rearrangement joins TRBV4-1 to TRBJ2-1; 8 bases fit TRBD1. This CDR3 contains 21 residues. Germline-derived CDR1 and CDR2 are MGHRA and YSYEKL. Losses at the gene ends were 4 bases for V and 1 base for J; bases not matched to a gene: 21.

This clonotype was counted ten times or more. V gene TRBV28 combines with J gene TRBJ1-2; D call uncertain. Trimming removed 6 bases from V and 4 bases from J, with 9 bases in between. CDR3 length equals 12 residues. CDR1 is MDHEN, CDR2 SYDVKM, per germline. This CDR3 reads CASSRVFYGYTF. The CDR3 nucleotides are TGTGCCAGCAGCCGGGTATTCTATGGCTACACCTTC.

Judged by abundance, this clonotype is medium-sized (0.01 to 0.1%). The rearrangement uses TRBV30 and TRBJ1-4, with D possibly being TRBD1 (5 bases). Germline loops: CDR1 GTSNPN, CDR2 SVGIG (reference sequence). This CDR3 contains 13 residues. V dropped 1 base and J dropped 8 bases, with 11 bases sitting between them. The CDR3 loop reads CAWSARDGEKLFF. Here the CDR3 DNA reads TGTGCCTGGAGTGCCAGGGATGGAGAAAAACTGTTTTTT.

This clonotype was seen ten or more times. The V gene is TRBV5-1, the J gene TRBJ2-7; 9 bases map to TRBD2. This CDR3 comprises 15 residues. The germline V gene encodes CDR1 SGHRS and CDR2 YFSETQ. Trimming took 4 bases from V and 5 from J; bases not matched to a gene: 10. CDR3 amino acids: CASSPGTSISHEQYF. The CDR3 coding sequence is TGCGCCAGCAGCCCCGGGACTAGCATTTCCCACGAGCAGTACTTC.

The sample holds many counts of this clonotype. The chain links TRBV7-3 to TRBJ2-1; TRBD2 agrees at 13 bases. Trimming cost V 4 bases and J 0 bases; bases outside gene matches: 6. Germline V gene sequence: CDR1 SGHTA, CDR2 FQGTGA. This CDR3 contains 18 residues. The CDR3 sequence: CASSSTSGGFSSYNEQFF. In nucleotides, the CDR3 is TGTGCCAGCAGCTCGACTAGCGGGGGGTTTAGCTCCTACAATGAGCAGTTCTTC.